The clone carrying this T cell receptor (beta chain) was seen a single time. The antigen is not known. The V and J ends lost 8 bases and 1 base respectively, with 21 bases between them. The length of the CDR3 is 17 residues. Per the germline V gene, CDR1 is SGHDN and CDR2 is FVKESK. These data come from a study of response to subunit inactivated influenza vaccine. Broader study findings: Authors suggested few new T cells are recruited by each seasonal influenza vaccination.

TCRdb ran MiXCR on the RT-PCR reads and lists one entry per CDR3 protein. The table includes hundreds of thousands of distinct CDR3 sequences, about an eighth detected once. This receptor was taken from a man aged 50 to 59 who received an inactivated influenza vaccine. V gene TRBV14 combines with J gene TRBJ1-3, with unresolved D. The sequenced sample was PBMCs from blood, obtained on the day of vaccination. CDR3 nucleotides: TGTGCCAGCCACGGTGGATTGGGTGGAAGATCTGGAAACACCATATATTTT. As protein: CASHGGLGGRSGNTIYF.